The 9 T cell receptor beta chains in this list originate from one sample, sequenced in a study of lymphopenia after photon versus proton radiotherapy. Generated by immunoSEQ multiplex PCR, the TCRdb table keeps only in-frame clones and is missing some. Found here are about 160,000 clones, 88% of them singletons; the top ten hold around 5.1%. Source: peripheral blood, taken from a patient treated with photon-based radiotherapy. The receptors derive from a man in his fifties or sixties with gastric cancer.

This rearrangement joins TRBV30 to TRBJ1-2, with TRBD1 identical over 9 bases. Germline V CDR1 and CDR2: GTSNPN, SVGIG (reference sequence). V dropped 5 bases and J dropped 6; count of bases not matched to a gene: 7. The CDR3 length is 13 residues. Here the CDR3 reads CAWDTGTGNGYTF. CDR3 in DNA: TGTGCCTGGGACACCGGGACAGGGAATGGCTACACCTTC.

The V gene is TRBV18, the J gene TRBJ2-5, with D tentatively TRBD2 (5 bases). The germline CDR1 and CDR2 sequences are KGHSH and LQKENI. Trimming took off 1 base at V and 2 bases at J, with 11 bases between the two ends. The CDR3 runs to 15 residues. This CDR3 is CASSPRSSQQETQYF. Here the CDR3 DNA reads TGTGCCAGCTCACCACGGTCTAGCCAACAAGAGACCCAGTACTTC.

The V call is TRBV7-6, the J call TRBJ2-5, with 8 bases identical to TRBD2. Trimming took 5 bases from V and 1 from J; bases not matched to a gene: 3. Germline loops: CDR1 SGHVS, CDR2 FNYEAQ. The CDR3 has 14 residues. The CDR3 DNA is TGTGCCAGCAGCCCCGGGGGGGGCCAAGAGACCCAGTACTTC. Amino acid sequence: CASSPGGGQETQYF.

The V call is TRBV10-3, the J call TRBJ1-1; D call uncertain. The CDR3 spans 13 residues. Trimming cost V 6 bases and J 3 bases, with 11 bases left between them. Germline V gene sequence: CDR1 ENHRY, CDR2 SYGVKD. CDR3 DNA: TGTGCCATCAGGGCTGACGGAGACACTGAAGCTTTCTTT. Its protein is CAIRADGDTEAFF.

V and J are TRBV6-5 and TRBJ2-7; no clear D gene. Germline CDR1 and CDR2: MNHEY and SVGAGI. This CDR3 contains 15 residues. V was cut by 5 bases and J by 0 bases, with 14 bases left in between. The CDR3 region has the DNA TGTGCCAGCAGTGTCAGCACCGGCGGCTCCTACGAGCAGTACTTC. Amino acids: CASSVSTGGSYEQYF.

The chain combines TRBV2 with TRBJ2-3, with TRBD2 identical over 7 bases. The J segment lost 2 bases and the V segment lost 1 base, leaving 3 bases of the junction unmatched. The CDR3 is 15 residues long. Germline CDR1 and CDR2: SNHLY and FYNNEI. CDR3 residues: CASSEGTSITDTQYF. In DNA form, the CDR3 reads TGTGCCAGCAGTGAAGGGACTAGTATCACAGATACGCAGTATTTT.

This clone was seen just once. V and J are TRBV19 and TRBJ2-1; D may be TRBD1 or TRBD2 (5 bases each). The germline V gene has CDR1 LNHDA and CDR2 SQIVND (reference sequence). The ends were cut back, 3 bases at V and 5 bases at J, with 11 bases in the middle. The CDR3 runs to 14 residues. CDR3 in DNA: TGTGCCAGTAGTATTGGGACGGGGAACAATGAGCAGTTCTTC. It codes for CASSIGTGNNEQFF. The whole variable domain, filled in from reference TRBV19 and TRBJ2-1, reads DGGITQSPKYLFRKEGQNVTLSCEQNLNHDAMYWYRQDPGQGLRLIYYSQIVNDFQKGDIAEGYSVSREKKESFPLTVTSAQKNPTAFYLCASSIGTGNNEQFFGPGTRLTVL.

Only one count was recorded for this clone. The rearrangement joins TRBV7-9 to TRBJ1-2; TRBD1 matches 12 bases. CDR1 SEHNR and CDR2 FQNEAQ come from the germline V gene (reference sequence). This CDR3 has 15 residues. The junction had 5 bases not matched to a gene; V was cut back by 5 bases and J by 4 bases. This CDR3 is CASSPGTGGIYGYTF. In nucleotides, the CDR3 is TGTGCCAGCAGCCCCGGGACAGGGGGCATCTATGGCTACACCTTC.

V usage is TRBV9 and J usage is TRBJ2-2, with a possible D match to TRBD2 (6 bases). This CDR3 region has 15 residues. The germline V gene encodes CDR1 SGDLS and CDR2 YYNGEE. Between the trimmed V and J ends, which lost 1 base and 2 bases, there was a span of 9 bases. The CDR3, as DNA: TGTGCCAGCAGCGTATGGGACTTTAACACCGGGGAGCTGTTTTTT. It is translated as CASSVWDFNTGELFF. The full variable domain, completed using reference TRBV9 and TRBJ2-2, is DSGVTQTPKHLITATGQRVTLRCSPRSGDLSVYWYQQSLDQGLQFLIQYYNGEERAKGNILERFSAQQFPDLHSELNLSSLELGDSALYFCASSVWDFNTGELFFGEGSRLTVL.